This T cell receptor (beta chain) was identified in a study of shared clonotypes between healthy human individuals. This CDR3 comprises 15 residues. The V and J ends lost 5 bases and 2 bases, in that order; junction bases with no gene match: 6. Looked up from germline, CDR1 is SEHNR and CDR2 is FQNEAQ (reference sequence). The assay ran at deep level. Each sorted subset replicate got 200 ng genomic DNA, roughly 27,000 genomes. Libraries were prepared by immunoSEQ multiplex PCR; TCRdb keeps only in-frame clonotypes and omits some of them. Of about 2.3 million clones listed, 80% to 95% are singletons. J is TRBJ1-2 and V is TRBV7-9, with 9 bases aligning to TRBD1. This sequence originates from a man between 18 and 35 years old in good health. Some clones in this sample may be carry-over from other donors' samples. Sequenced: naive CD4+ T cells from PBMCs. The subset: CD45RA+ positively selected. The CDR3 region is CASSHFGTGNYGYTF. As DNA, the CDR3 is TGTGCCAGCAGCCATTTTGGGACAGGGAACTATGGCTACACCTTC.